The 2 T cell receptor beta chains below were found in one sample sequenced in a study of Ad26.COV2.S vaccination and SARS-CoV-2 variants. Assay: immunoSEQ multiplex PCR; the TCRdb copy retains only in-frame clones and omits some. The repertoire includes around 370,000 clones, around 90% of them detected once, and 3.9% sits in the top ten. Source: peripheral blood, taken after recovery from COVID-19. The receptor source for this set is a human donor who had recovered from COVID-19.

This clone appeared a single time. The CDR3 region is CASSLSGRNEKLFF. As DNA, the CDR3 is TGTGCCAGCAGCTTGTCCGGGCGTAATGAAAAACTGTTTTTT. The chain links TRBV5-4 to TRBJ1-4; no clear D. Germline loops: CDR1 SGHNT, CDR2 YYREEE (reference sequence). The CDR3 is made up of 14 amino acids. V was shortened by 1 base and J by 4 bases, with 8 bases between the two germline ends.

The V and J genes are TRBV5-4 and TRBJ1-3; D is perhaps TRBD1 (5 bases). The germline V gene encodes CDR1 SGHNT and CDR2 YYREEE (reference sequence). Between the trimmed V and J ends, which lost 5 bases and 1 base, there was a span of 7 bases. The CDR3 spans 13 residues. DNA for the CDR3: TGTGCCAGCAGTAGGGGATCTGGAAACACCATATATTTT. Translating it yields CASSRGSGNTIYF.